In its sample, the clone carrying this T cell receptor beta chain was seen a few times. Its antigen is unknown. This CDR3 contains 14 residues. Between the trimmed V and J ends, which lost 2 bases and 1 base, there was a span of 8 bases. Germline loops: CDR1 LGHNA, CDR2 YNFKEQ. The data originate from a study of identical twins. MiXCR, applied by TCRdb to the 5' RACE reads, yields one record per CDR3 protein. The sample lists roughly 630,000 distinct CDR3 sequences, roughly 7.1% seen once, with 1.6% in the top ten. Whole-study results and caveats: In drawing conclusions, the study used cross-sectional statistical analysis and did not follow the same donors. Twin pairs had excess sharing that was weaker in beta out-of-frame sequences.

This same sample was also taken into another study, of yellow fever vaccine responses in identical twins.

The chain carries TRBV4-2 and TRBJ2-5; D not certain. What was sequenced was PBMCs. The sequence was obtained from a woman under 30 in good health. The CDR3 DNA reads as TGTGCCAGCAGCCAACGCCGCGGCCAAGAGACCCAGTACTTC. Its translation: CASSQRRGQETQYF.